The clone carrying this T cell receptor beta chain was recorded at least ten times. What it recognizes is unknown. The entry originates in a study of early T cells in non-severe SARS-CoV-2 infection. Study-wide background: Chains stayed unpaired after sequencing of bulk RNA from unsorted whole blood. Broader study findings: There was a bias toward anti-spike CD8 responses in VDJdb matching, which missed private and CD4 specificities.

Unique molecular identifiers were added to individual cDNA molecules. TCRdb itself ran the 5' RACE reads through MiXCR, one entry per CDR3 protein. This table holds about 71,000 distinct CDR3 sequences, around 12% found once. This TCR was recovered from an adult who was a healthcare worker with PCR-confirmed SARS-CoV-2 infection or an uninfected control (not recorded which). The input for sequencing was whole blood, taken at baseline.

CDR3 sequence: CATSGGLASYNEQFF. The DNA of the CDR3 is TGTGCCACCAGCGGGGGACTAGCTTCCTACAATGAGCAGTTCTTC. The chain joins TRBV15 to TRBJ2-1; TRBD2 agrees at 9 bases. This CDR3 spans 15 amino acids. The J segment lost 1 base and the V segment lost 5 bases, leaving 3 bases of the junction unmatched. Per germline, CDR1 LNHNV and CDR2 YYDKDF (reference sequence).